The 19 T cell receptor beta chains below all came from one sample that was sequenced in a study of somatic mutations in cytotoxic T cells in rheumatoid arthritis (dated by TCRdb to the late 2010s). Receptors were amplified or captured by the immunoSEQ multiplex PCR assay. The source is immuneACCESS, and TCRdb retained only in-frame sequences with V and J called. Part of the clones is not carried over; for the studies checked, unresolved V genes explain less than half of this, and the remainder is unexplained. Across this sample there are about 5,000 clones, with roughly 80% seen only once. More than 45% of the sample goes to the ten largest clones. The sample consisted of CD8+ T cells sorted from blood. Receptors were obtained from a woman between 45 and 65 years old with rheumatoid arthritis.

The rearrangement links TRBV10-3 to TRBJ2-5; 8 bases match TRBD2. This CDR3 has 13 residues. Per the germline V gene, CDR1 is ENHRY and CDR2 is SYGVKD. V dropped 8 bases and J dropped 1; count of bases not matched to a gene: 3. The CDR3 here is CAIGREVQETQYF. The CDR3 nucleotides read TGTGCCATCGGGCGGGAGGTCCAAGAGACCCAGTACTTC.

Remarks on this clone: The sample contains more than one DNA sequence encoding this CDR3. The chain joins TRBV18 to TRBJ2-7; 7 nucleotides line up with TRBD2. Germline V gene data show CDR1 as KGHSH and CDR2 as LQKENI. Losses at the gene ends were 2 bases for V and 6 bases for J; bases not matched to a gene: 4. The CDR3 is 13 residues long. The chain's CDR3 is CASSPGGRVEQYF. The CDR3 DNA follows: TGTGCCAGCTCACCAGGAGGGAGGGTCGAGCAGTACTTC.

This clone showed up just a few times. V usage is TRBV6-5 and J usage is TRBJ2-3; 7 positions agree with TRBD2. This CDR3 has 14 amino acids. J was trimmed by 6 bases and V by 6 bases; bases with no gene match: 9. Germline V gives CDR1 MNHEY, CDR2 SVGAGI. In DNA form, the CDR3 reads TGTGCCAGCAGCTTGGGAGGGCGTGGGGATACGCAGTATTTT. Its protein is CASSLGGRGDTQYF.

The chain is built from TRBV15 and TRBJ1-5; D is unclear. CDR3 length equals 13 residues. V was shortened by 1 base and J by 4 bases, with 5 bases between the two germline ends. CDR1 and CDR2 (germline): LNHNV, YYDKDF (reference sequence). CDR3 coding DNA: TGTGCCACCAGCAGAGCCTTAAATCAGCCCCAGCATTTT. The encoded protein is CATSRALNQPQHF.

The J gene is TRBJ2-3, the V gene TRBV27, with a weak D call TRBD2 (5 bases). V dropped 5 bases and J dropped 0 bases, with 24 bases sitting between them. This CDR3 comprises 19 residues. The germline CDR1 and CDR2 sequences are MNHEY and SMNVEV (reference sequence). CDR3 DNA sequence: TGTGCCAGCAGTACACAACAGCTAGCTAGGGAGTATAGCACAGATACGCAGTATTTT. Encoded protein: CASSTQQLAREYSTDTQYF.

In this sample, this clone is medium-sized. The chain carries TRBV7-9 and TRBJ2-3; 7 nucleotides align to TRBD2. V lost 3 bases to trimming and J lost 6 bases; unmatched junction nucleotides: 6. CDR3 size: 14 residues. The germline V gene has CDR1 SEHNR and CDR2 FQNEAQ (reference sequence). Here the CDR3 reads CASSLGGRGDTQYF. CDR3 coding DNA: TGTGCCAGCAGCTTGGGAGGGCGTGGGGATACGCAGTATTTT.

This chain joins TRBV7-2 and TRBJ1-1; no clear D gene. The CDR3 is 12 residues long. Looked up from germline, CDR1 is SGHTA and CDR2 is FQGNSA. The V and J ends lost 3 bases and 4 bases respectively, with 6 bases between them. The CDR3 spells CASSFGSTEAFF. CDR3 sequence (DNA): TGTGCCAGCAGCTTCGGGAGCACTGAAGCTTTCTTT.

V and J are TRBV18 and TRBJ2-7; 9 bases fit TRBD1. V trimming: 4 bases; J trimming: 4 bases; junction bases outside the gene matches: 8. Germline V gene lookup returns CDR1 KGHSH and CDR2 LQKENI. The CDR3 has 15 residues. In DNA, the CDR3 is TGTGCCAGCTCACTCAGCGGACAGGGGATTTACGAGCAGTACTTC. Encoded protein: CASSLSGQGIYEQYF.

CDR3 protein: CSVVRGDSYEQYF. In DNA form, the CDR3 reads TGCAGCGTTGTGCGGGGGGACTCCTACGAGCAGTACTTC. The chain combines TRBV29-1 with TRBJ2-7; TRBD2 matches at 8 bases. CDR3 length: 13 residues. V lost 4 bases, J lost 0 bases, and 2 bases stayed unmatched. The germline CDR1 and CDR2 sequences are SQVTM and ANQGSEA.

The chain combines TRBV7-9 with TRBJ2-5, with D maybe TRBD1 (6 bases). The CDR3 runs to 15 residues. CDR1 SEHNR and CDR2 FQNEAQ come from the germline V gene (reference sequence). V was cut by 5 bases and J by 7 bases, with 20 bases left in between. Here the CDR3 DNA reads TGTGCCAGCAGCCTCCCTGGGGGCACGTCATGGACCCAGTACTTC. As protein: CASSLPGGTSWTQYF.

This clone was picked up a small number of times. V gene TRBV28 combines with J gene TRBJ2-3; 7 nucleotides agree with TRBD2. CDR3 length equals 14 residues. Germline assignment: CDR1 MDHEN and CDR2 SYDVKM. V shed 6 bases, J shed 6 bases, and the junction held 9 bases outside the gene matches. This CDR3 is CASSLGGRGDTQYF. The CDR3 DNA follows: TGTGCCAGCAGCTTGGGAGGGCGTGGGGATACGCAGTATTTT.

The chain links TRBV6-4 to TRBJ1-5; D gene unclear. V was cut by 11 bases and J by 4 bases, with 12 bases left in between. The CDR3 contains 12 residues. Germline assignment: CDR1 MRHNA and CDR2 SNTAGT. The CDR3 sequence is CACPRNNQPQHF. Here the CDR3 DNA reads TGTGCCTGTCCCAGGAATAATCAGCCCCAGCATTTT.

This clone appeared once. The genes are TRBV7-9 and TRBJ2-5, with TRBD1 identical over 7 bases. The CDR3 runs to 14 residues. Germline lookup yields CDR1 SEHNR and CDR2 FQNEAQ (reference sequence). V lost 3 bases to trimming and J lost 3 bases; unmatched junction nucleotides: 4. The CDR3 DNA follows: TGTGCCAGCAGCTTGGGACAGCTGGAAGAGACCCAGTACTTC. It encodes CASSLGQLEETQYF.

This clone occurred once. This chain joins TRBV6-5 and TRBJ2-7; 8 nucleotides line up with TRBD1. V trimming: 0 bases; J trimming: 4 bases; junction bases outside the gene matches: 5. Per the germline V gene, CDR1 is MNHEY and CDR2 is SVGAGI. This CDR3 is built from 15 residues. DNA for the CDR3: TGTGCCAGCAGTTACTCGGCGACAGGGGCGTACGAGCAGTACTTC. It encodes CASSYSATGAYEQYF.

The rearrangement joins TRBV7-9 to TRBJ2-2, with 7 positions matching TRBD1. The V and J ends lost 1 base and 5 bases, in that order; junction bases with no gene match: 7. The CDR3 runs 16 residues. CDR1 SEHNR and CDR2 FQNEAQ come from the germline V gene (reference sequence). Written as DNA, the CDR3 is TGTGCCAGCAGCTTAGAAGGACAGGAGGTGACCGGGGAGCTGTTTTTT. Amino acids: CASSLEGQEVTGELFF.

The V and J genes are TRBV29-1 and TRBJ1-1; D is ambiguous. CDR3 size: 12 residues. Germline V gene data show CDR1 as SQVTM and CDR2 as ANQGSEA. Trimming cost V 4 bases and J 6 bases, with 12 bases left between them. The chain's CDR3 is CSVVHGRAEAFF. The CDR3 nucleotides are TGCAGCGTTGTCCATGGGCGGGCTGAAGCTTTCTTT.

This clone was seen a handful of times. The V gene is TRBV6-8, the J gene TRBJ2-7; no definite D call. Trimming cost V 0 bases and J 3 bases, with 9 bases left between them. The CDR3 length is 14 residues. Looked up from germline, CDR1 is MNHGY and CDR2 is SAAAGT. The CDR3, as DNA: TGTGCCAGCAGTTACTCGAACATGCTCTACGAGCAGTACTTC. This translates into CASSYSNMLYEQYF.

V and J are TRBV13 and TRBJ2-7, with D tentatively TRBD2 (5 bases). Trimming took off 0 bases at V and 3 bases at J, with 18 bases between the two ends. The CDR3 has 17 amino acids. Germline CDR1 PRHDT, CDR2 FYEKMQ (reference sequence). The CDR3 here is CASSLGVSGMEFYEQYF. The CDR3, as DNA: TGTGCCAGCAGCTTAGGGGTCTCGGGAATGGAGTTCTACGAGCAGTACTTC. Drawing the rest from reference TRBV13 and TRBJ2-7, the complete variable domain is AAGVIQSPRHLIKEKRETATLKCYPIPRHDTVYWYQQGPGQDPQFLISFYEKMQSDKGSIPDRFSAQQFSDYHSELNMSSLELGDSALYFCASSLGVSGMEFYEQYFGPGTRLTVT.

The V call is TRBV6-5, the J call TRBJ2-1, with 10 bases identical to TRBD2. The ends lost 8 bases at V and 15 bases at J; junction bases unmatched: 10. From germline, CDR1 is MNHEY and CDR2 SVGAGI. This CDR3 has 12 amino acids. The CDR3: CASRTSGGGRFF. CDR3 DNA: TGTGCCAGCCGGACTAGCGGAGGAGGGCGGTTCTTC.